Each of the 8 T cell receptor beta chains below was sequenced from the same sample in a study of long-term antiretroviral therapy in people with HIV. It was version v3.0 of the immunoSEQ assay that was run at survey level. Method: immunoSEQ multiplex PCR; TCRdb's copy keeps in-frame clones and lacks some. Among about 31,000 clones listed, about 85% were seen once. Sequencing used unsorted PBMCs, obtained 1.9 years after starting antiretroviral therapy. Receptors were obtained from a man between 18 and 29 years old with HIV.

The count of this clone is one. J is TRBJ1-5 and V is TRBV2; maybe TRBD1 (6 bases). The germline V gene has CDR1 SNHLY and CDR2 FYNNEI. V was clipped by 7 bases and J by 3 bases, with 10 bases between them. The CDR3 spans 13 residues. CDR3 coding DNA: TGTGCCAGCAACGGACAGCTCAATCAGCCCCAGCATTTT. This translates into CASNGQLNQPQHF.

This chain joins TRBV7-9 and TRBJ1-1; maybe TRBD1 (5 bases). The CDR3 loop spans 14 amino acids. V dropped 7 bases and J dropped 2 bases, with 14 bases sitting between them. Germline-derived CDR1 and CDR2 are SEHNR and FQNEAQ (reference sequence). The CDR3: CASTTAGGNTEAFF. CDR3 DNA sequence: TGTGCCAGCACCACGGCGGGGGGAAACACTGAAGCTTTCTTT.

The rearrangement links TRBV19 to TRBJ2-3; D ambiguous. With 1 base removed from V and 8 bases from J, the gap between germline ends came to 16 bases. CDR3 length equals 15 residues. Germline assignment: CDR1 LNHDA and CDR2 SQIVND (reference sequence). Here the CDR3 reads CASSIGLNSMATQYF. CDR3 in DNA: TGTGCCAGTAGTATAGGTCTTAACAGCATGGCTACGCAGTATTTT. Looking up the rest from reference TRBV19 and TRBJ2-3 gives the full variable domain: DGGITQSPKYLFRKEGQNVTLSCEQNLNHDAMYWYRQDPGQGLRLIYYSQIVNDFQKGDIAEGYSVSREKKESFPLTVTSAQKNPTAFYLCASSIGLNSMATQYFGPGTRLTVL.

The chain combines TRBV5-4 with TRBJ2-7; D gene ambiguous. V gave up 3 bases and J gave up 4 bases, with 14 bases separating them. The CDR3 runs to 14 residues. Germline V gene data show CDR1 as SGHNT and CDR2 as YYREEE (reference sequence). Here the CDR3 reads CASSSNHDPYEQYF. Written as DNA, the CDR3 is TGTGCCAGCAGCTCAAACCACGATCCTTACGAGCAGTACTTC.

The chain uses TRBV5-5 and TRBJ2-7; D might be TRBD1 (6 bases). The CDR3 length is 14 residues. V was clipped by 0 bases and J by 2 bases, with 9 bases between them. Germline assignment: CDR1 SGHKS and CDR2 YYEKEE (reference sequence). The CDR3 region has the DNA TGTGCCAGCAGCTTGGTTGGGGGCCCCTACGAGCAGTACGTC. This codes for CASSLVGGPYEQYV.

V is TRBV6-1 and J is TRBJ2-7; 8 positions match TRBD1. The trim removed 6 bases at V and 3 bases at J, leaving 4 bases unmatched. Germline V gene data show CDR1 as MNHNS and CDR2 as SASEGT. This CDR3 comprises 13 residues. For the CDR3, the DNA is TGTGCCAGCAGAGGAACAGGGGGCTACGAGCAGTACGTC. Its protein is CASRGTGGYEQYV.

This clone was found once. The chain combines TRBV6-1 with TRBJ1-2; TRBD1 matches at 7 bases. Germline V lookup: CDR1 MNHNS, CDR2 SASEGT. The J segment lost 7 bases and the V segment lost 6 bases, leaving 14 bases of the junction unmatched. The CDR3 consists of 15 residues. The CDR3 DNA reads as TGTGCCAGCAGCCCTTGGGGGGAACAGGGGACTGGCTACACCTTC. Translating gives CASSPWGEQGTGYTF.

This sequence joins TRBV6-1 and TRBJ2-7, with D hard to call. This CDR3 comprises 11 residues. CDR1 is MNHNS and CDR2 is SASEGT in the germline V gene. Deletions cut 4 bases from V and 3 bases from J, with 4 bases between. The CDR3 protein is CASSGHYEQYF. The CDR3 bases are TGTGCCAGCAGTGGGCACTACGAGCAGTACTTC.